These 9 T cell receptor beta chains were sequenced from one sample in a study of long-term antiretroviral therapy in people with HIV. At survey level, the immunoSEQ assay was run in its v3.0 version. Profiled with immunoSEQ multiplex PCR; TCRdb holds only in-frame clones, not every one. The table shows about 35,000 clones, with approximately 75% occurring only once. The sequences come from unsorted PBMCs, collected 3 years after starting antiretroviral therapy. The receptor source for this set is a man aged 50-59 years with HIV.

Only one count was recorded for this clone. The gene calls are TRBV2 and TRBJ1-2; D is possibly TRBD1 (6 bases). The germline gives CDR1 SNHLY, CDR2 FYNNEI. V shed 7 bases and J shed 8 bases, with 17 bases lying between them. The CDR3 consists of 13 residues. The CDR3 region is CASTLQGIEGYTF. In nucleotides, the CDR3 is TGTGCCAGCACTTTACAGGGAATCGAGGGCTACACCTTC.

V and J are TRBV4-2 and TRBJ1-6; 8 positions match TRBD1. The CDR3 runs 15 residues. With 4 bases clipped from V and 7 bases from J, the junction kept 6 bases outside the gene matches. Germline CDR1 and CDR2: LGHNA and YNFKEQ. CDR3 sequence (DNA): TGTGCCAGCAGCCGCAAGGGACAGGACAATTCACCCCTCCACTTT. This gives the protein CASSRKGQDNSPLHF.

This rearrangement joins TRBV19 to TRBJ2-3; 10 nucleotides line up with TRBD2. The germline gives CDR1 LNHDA, CDR2 SQIVND (reference sequence). This CDR3 has 16 residues. With V trimmed by 4 bases and J by 5 bases, 9 bases remained unmatched. CDR3 DNA sequence: TGTGCCAGTAGTAAATCTAGCGGGGGAAAAGGAGATACGCAGTATTTT. The encoded protein is CASSKSSGGKGDTQYF. Full variable domain (outside the CDR3, taken from reference TRBV19 and TRBJ2-3): DGGITQSPKYLFRKEGQNVTLSCEQNLNHDAMYWYRQDPGQGLRLIYYSQIVNDFQKGDIAEGYSVSREKKESFPLTVTSAQKNPTAFYLCASSKSSGGKGDTQYFGPGTRLTVL.

V is TRBV9 and J is TRBJ2-2; D ambiguous. Germline loops: CDR1 SGDLS, CDR2 YYNGEE. Trimming left V 0 bases short and J 7 bases short, with 10 bases between. The CDR3 has 14 residues. Written as DNA, the CDR3 is TGTGCCAGCAGCGTAGTGGTACTCGGCGGGGAGCTGTTTTTT. Translation gives CASSVVVLGGELFF.

CDR3: CASRVDPNSNQPQHF. In DNA, the CDR3 is TGCGCCAGCAGGGTAGATCCAAATAGCAATCAGCCCCAGCATTTT. J is TRBJ1-5 and V is TRBV5-1; D unresolved. The CDR3 covers 15 residues. V was cut by 5 bases and J by 0 bases, with 12 bases left in between. Germline values: CDR1 SGHRS, CDR2 YFSETQ.

This chain uses TRBV4-2 with TRBJ1-5; D is unclear. The CDR3 contains 16 residues. The germline CDR1 and CDR2 sequences are LGHNA and YNFKEQ. With 4 bases removed from V and 7 bases from J, the gap between germline ends came to 20 bases. The CDR3 loop reads CASSPSGVTDHQPQHF. The CDR3 DNA reads TGTGCCAGCAGCCCCTCAGGCGTTACAGACCACCAGCCCCAGCATTTT.

The chain employs TRBV6-4 and TRBJ2-2; a possible D gene is TRBD2 (6 bases). V lost 8 bases to trimming and J lost 9 bases, with 22 bases between them. The V gene's germline CDR1 is MRHNA and CDR2 SNTAGT. The CDR3 has 15 residues. CDR3 DNA: TGTGCCAGCTCCTACACTGCGGGAAGGGCGTGGGAGCTGTTTTTT. Protein sequence: CASSYTAGRAWELFF.

The CDR3 loop is CASSLGRSNQPQHF. The CDR3 bases are TGTGCCAGCAGTTTGGGGCGTAGCAATCAGCCCCAGCATTTT. The chain uses TRBV28 and TRBJ1-5; maybe TRBD1 (5 bases). Trimming left V 3 bases short and J 0 bases short, with 6 bases between. Germline assignment: CDR1 MDHEN and CDR2 SYDVKM. CDR3 length: 14 amino acids. Full variable domain (rest looked up from reference TRBV28 and TRBJ1-5): DVKVTQSSRYLVKRTGEKVFLECVQDMDHENMFWYRQDPGLGLRLIYFSYDVKMKEKGDIPEGYSVSREKKERFSLILESASTNQTSMYLCASSLGRSNQPQHFGDGTRLSIL.

V is TRBV11-2 and J is TRBJ1-2; 8 nucleotides line up with TRBD1. The CDR3 totals 15 residues. Germline values: CDR1 SGHAT, CDR2 FQNNGV. The J segment lost 2 bases and the V segment lost 4 bases, leaving 6 bases of the junction unmatched. CDR3 nucleotide sequence: TGTGCCAGCAGCTCAACAGGACAGGGAAACTATGGCTACACCTTC. This sequence encodes CASSSTGQGNYGYTF.